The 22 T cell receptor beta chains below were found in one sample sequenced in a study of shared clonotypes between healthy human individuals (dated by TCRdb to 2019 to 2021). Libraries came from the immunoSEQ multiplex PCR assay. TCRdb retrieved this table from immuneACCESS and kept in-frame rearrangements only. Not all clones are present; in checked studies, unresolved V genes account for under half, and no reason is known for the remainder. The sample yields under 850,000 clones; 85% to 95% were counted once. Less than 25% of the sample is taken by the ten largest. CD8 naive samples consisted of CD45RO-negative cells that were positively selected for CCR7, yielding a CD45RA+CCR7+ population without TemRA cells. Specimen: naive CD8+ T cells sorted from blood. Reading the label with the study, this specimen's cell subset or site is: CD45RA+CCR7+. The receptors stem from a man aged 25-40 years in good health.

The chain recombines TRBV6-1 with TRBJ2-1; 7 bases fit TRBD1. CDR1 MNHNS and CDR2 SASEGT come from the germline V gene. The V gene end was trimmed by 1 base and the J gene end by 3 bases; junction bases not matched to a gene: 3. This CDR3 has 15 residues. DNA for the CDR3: TGTGCCAGCAGTGAAGTCGGGACAGACTACAATGAGCAGTTCTTC. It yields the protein CASSEVGTDYNEQFF.

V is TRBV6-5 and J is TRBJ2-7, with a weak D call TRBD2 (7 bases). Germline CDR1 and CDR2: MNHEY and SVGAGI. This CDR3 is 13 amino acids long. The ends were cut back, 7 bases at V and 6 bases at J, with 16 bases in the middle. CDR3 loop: CASNGGGPSEQYF. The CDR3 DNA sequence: TGTGCCAGCAATGGGGGGGGGCCGTCCGAGCAGTACTTC.

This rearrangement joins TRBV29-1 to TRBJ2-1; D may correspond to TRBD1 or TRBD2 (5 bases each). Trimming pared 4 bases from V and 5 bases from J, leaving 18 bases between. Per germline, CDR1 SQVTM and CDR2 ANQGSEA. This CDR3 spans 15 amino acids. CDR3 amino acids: CSVVGGAWANNEQFF. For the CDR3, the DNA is TGCAGCGTTGTTGGGGGAGCATGGGCTAACAATGAGCAGTTCTTC.

The CDR3 DNA follows: TGCAGCGTTCCCACCGGACTAGCCCGGAATGAGCAGTTCTTC. Amino acid sequence: CSVPTGLARNEQFF. The gene calls are TRBV29-1 and TRBJ2-1; 8 positions agree with TRBD2. Trimming at V came to 5 bases and at J to 7 bases, leaving 10 bases not matched to a gene. Germline V lookup: CDR1 SQVTM, CDR2 ANQGSEA. CDR3 size: 14 residues.

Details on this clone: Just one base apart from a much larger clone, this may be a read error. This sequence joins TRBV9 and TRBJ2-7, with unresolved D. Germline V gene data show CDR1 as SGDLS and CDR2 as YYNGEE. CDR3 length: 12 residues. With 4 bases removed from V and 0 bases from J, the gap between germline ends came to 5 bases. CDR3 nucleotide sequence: TGTGCCAGCAGCCCCAACTCCTACGAGCAGTACTTC. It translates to CASSPNSYEQYF.

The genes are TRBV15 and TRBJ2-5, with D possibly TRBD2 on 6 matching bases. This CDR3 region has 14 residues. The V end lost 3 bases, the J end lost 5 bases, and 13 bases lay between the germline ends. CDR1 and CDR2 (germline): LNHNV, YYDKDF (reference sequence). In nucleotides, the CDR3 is TGTGCCACCAGCAGCGGGAGCGGTGACGAGACCCAGTACTTC. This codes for CATSSGSGDETQYF.

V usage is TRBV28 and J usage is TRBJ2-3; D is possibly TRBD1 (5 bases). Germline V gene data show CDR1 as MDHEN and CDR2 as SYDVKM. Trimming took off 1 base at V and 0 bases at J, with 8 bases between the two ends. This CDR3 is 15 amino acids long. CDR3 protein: CASSLYRPSTDTQYF. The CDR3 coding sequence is TGTGCCAGCAGTTTATACAGGCCTAGCACAGATACGCAGTATTTT.

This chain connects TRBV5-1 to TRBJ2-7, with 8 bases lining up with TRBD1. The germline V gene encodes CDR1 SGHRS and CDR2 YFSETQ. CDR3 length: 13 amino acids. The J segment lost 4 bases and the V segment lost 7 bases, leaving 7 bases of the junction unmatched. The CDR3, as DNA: TGCGCCAGCGCTCAGGGGGCAGGATACGAGCAGTACTTC. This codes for CASAQGAGYEQYF.

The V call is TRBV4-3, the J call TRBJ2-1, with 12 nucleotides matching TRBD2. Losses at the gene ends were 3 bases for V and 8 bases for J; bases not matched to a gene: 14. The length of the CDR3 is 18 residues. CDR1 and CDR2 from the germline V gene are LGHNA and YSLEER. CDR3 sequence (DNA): TGCGCCAGCAGCCATCAACTAGCGGGAGGTCTCCAAAGGTATGAGCAGTTCTTC. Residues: CASSHQLAGGLQRYEQFF.

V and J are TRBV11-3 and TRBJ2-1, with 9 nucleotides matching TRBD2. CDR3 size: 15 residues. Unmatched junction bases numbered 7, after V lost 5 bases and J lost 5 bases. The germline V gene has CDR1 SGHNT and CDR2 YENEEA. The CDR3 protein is CASSPGLASDNEQFF. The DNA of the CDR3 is TGTGCCAGCAGCCCTGGACTAGCGAGCGACAATGAGCAGTTCTTC. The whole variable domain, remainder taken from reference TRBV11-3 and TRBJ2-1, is EAGVVQSPRYKIIEKKQPVAFWCNPISGHNTLYWYLQNLGQGPELLIRYENEEAVDDSQLPKDRFSAERLKGVDSTLKIQPAELGDSAVYLCASSPGLASDNEQFFGPGTRLTVL.

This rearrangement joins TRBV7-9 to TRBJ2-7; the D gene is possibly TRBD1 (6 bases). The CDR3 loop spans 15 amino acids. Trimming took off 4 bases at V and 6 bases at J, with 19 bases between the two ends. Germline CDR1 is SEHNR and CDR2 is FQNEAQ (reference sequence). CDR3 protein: CASSSTSGVGVEQYF. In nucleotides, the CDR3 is TGTGCCAGCAGCTCAACCTCAGGGGTCGGGGTCGAGCAGTACTTC.

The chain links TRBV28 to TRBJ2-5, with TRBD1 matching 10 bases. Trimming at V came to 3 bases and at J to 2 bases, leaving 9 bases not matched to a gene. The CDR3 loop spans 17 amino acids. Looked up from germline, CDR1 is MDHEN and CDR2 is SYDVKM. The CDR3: CASSFPGQGLKQETQYF. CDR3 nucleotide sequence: TGTGCCAGCAGTTTTCCGGGACAGGGGCTCAAACAAGAGACCCAGTACTTC.

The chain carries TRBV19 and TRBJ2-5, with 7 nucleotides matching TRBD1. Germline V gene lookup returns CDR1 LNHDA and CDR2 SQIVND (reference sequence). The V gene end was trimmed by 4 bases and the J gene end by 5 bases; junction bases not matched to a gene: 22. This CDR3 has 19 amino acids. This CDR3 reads CASSKGPGTEVSALETQYF. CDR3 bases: TGTGCCAGTAGTAAGGGGCCAGGGACAGAAGTTTCGGCGCTGGAGACCCAGTACTTC.

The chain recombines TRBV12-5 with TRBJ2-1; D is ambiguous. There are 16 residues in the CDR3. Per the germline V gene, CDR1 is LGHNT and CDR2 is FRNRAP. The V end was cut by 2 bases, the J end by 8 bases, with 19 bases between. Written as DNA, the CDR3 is TGTGCTAGTGGTTTGTTTAATGTTGGACGGTTAGATGAGCAGTTCTTC. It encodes CASGLFNVGRLDEQFF. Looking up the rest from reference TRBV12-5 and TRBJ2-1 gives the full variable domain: DARVTQTPRHKVTEMGQEVTMRCQPILGHNTVFWYRQTMMQGLELLAYFRNRAPLDDSGMPKDRFSAEMPDATLATLKIQPSEPRDSAVYFCASGLFNVGRLDEQFFGPGTRLTVL.

CDR3 sequence reads: CASSSPSGEQYF. The CDR3 DNA sequence: TGCGCCAGCAGCAGCCCCTCCGGCGAGCAGTACTTC. This chain joins TRBV4-1 and TRBJ2-7, with D unclear. This CDR3 has 12 amino acids. V was cut by 5 bases and J by 6 bases, with 11 bases left in between. The germline V gene encodes CDR1 MGHRA and CDR2 YSYEKL.

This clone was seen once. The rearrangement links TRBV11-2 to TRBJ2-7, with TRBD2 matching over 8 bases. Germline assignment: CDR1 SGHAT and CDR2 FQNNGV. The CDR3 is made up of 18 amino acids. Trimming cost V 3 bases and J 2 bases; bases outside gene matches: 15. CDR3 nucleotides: TGTGCCAGCAGCTTTTCCCTAGCGGGCCCGTTCGAACCCTACGAGCAGTACTTC. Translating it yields CASSFSLAGPFEPYEQYF.

The CDR3 DNA reads as TGTGCCAGCAGTTTAGGCGGGGCGATATCCTACGAGCAGTACTTC. Amino acid sequence: CASSLGGAISYEQYF. The V and J genes are TRBV28 and TRBJ2-7; D possibly corresponds to TRBD2 (6 bases). CDR3 size: 15 residues. Trimming left V 2 bases short and J 1 base short, with 12 bases between. Germline V gene lookup returns CDR1 MDHEN and CDR2 SYDVKM.

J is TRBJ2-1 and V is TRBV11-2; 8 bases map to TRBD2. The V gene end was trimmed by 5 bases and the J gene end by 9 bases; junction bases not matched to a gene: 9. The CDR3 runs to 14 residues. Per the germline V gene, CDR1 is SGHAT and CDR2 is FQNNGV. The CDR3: CASSPREGEFEQFF. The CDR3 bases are TGTGCCAGCAGCCCCCGGGAGGGGGAGTTTGAGCAGTTCTTC.

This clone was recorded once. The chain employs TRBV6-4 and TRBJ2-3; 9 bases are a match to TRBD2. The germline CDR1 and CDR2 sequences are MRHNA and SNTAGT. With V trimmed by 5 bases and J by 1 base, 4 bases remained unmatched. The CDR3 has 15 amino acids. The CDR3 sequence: CASSLLAGRTDTQYF. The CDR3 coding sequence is TGTGCCAGCAGTCTTCTAGCGGGACGCACAGATACGCAGTATTTT.

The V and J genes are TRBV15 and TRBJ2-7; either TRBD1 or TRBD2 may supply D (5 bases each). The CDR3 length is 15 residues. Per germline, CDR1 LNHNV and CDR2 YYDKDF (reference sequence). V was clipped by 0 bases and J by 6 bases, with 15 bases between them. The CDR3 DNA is TGTGCCACCAGCAGAGATTCAAACGGGGCTGGCGAGCAGTACTTC. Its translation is CATSRDSNGAGEQYF.

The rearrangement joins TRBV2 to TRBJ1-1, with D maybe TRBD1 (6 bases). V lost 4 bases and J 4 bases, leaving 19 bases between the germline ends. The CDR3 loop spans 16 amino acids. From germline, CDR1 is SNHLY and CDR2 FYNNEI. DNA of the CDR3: TGTGCCAGCAGTGTCCCCAAACAGGGTCATGGCACTGAAGCTTTCTTT. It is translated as CASSVPKQGHGTEAFF.

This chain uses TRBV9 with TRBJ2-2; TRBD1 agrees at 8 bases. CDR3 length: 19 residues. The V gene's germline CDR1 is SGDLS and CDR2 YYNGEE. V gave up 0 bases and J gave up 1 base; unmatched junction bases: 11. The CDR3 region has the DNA TGTGCCAGCAGCGTAGAAATCGTTGGTGGGACAGGGAACACCGGGGAGCTGTTTTTT. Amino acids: CASSVEIVGGTGNTGELFF.